This T cell receptor beta chain was observed in a study of OX40 agonist ivuxolimab in advanced cancers. At the level of the whole study: The costimulatory receptor OX40 (CD134) was targeted by ivuxolimab, a fully human IgG2 agonistic monoclonal antibody. Peripheral TCRbeta sequencing aimed to test whether ivuxolimab altered TCR sequence diversity and caused clonal T-cell expansion. The paper describes the monotherapy dose-escalation part (N of about 55 patients) of the phase I trial of ivuxolimab. Patients were allowed to have had prior anti-PD-1, anti-PD-L1 or anti-CTLA-4 therapy, and around 40% of the dose-escalation patients had previously received checkpoint inhibitors. Of the 50 to 55 patients in dose escalation, about 20 had hepatocellular carcinoma, about 15 had melanoma, 9 had renal cell carcinoma and 9 had head and neck cancer. The dose-escalation cohort was roughly 87% male with a mean age of approximately 59 years, ranging from roughly 20 to 80. Intravenous ivuxolimab was administered to patients every 2 weeks at six dose levels: 0.01, 0.1, 0.3, 1.5, 3 and 10 mg/kg. Partial responses were achieved by three dose-escalation patients, of whom one had hepatocellular carcinoma and two had cutaneous melanoma.

Details on this clone: No cognate antigen has been identified for it. The sample holds no much larger clone one base away, and base qualities are not on file.

Genomic DNA was isolated from the sorted cells so that the TCRbeta CDR3 region could be sequenced. The immunoSEQ Assay was used to sequence the TCRbeta CDR3 regions. Here the immuneACCESS table is served through TCRdb, limited to in-frame sequences with V and J called. Missing clones are a known gap in these copies; in checked studies unresolved V genes cover under half, and the rest lacks a known reason. The sample includes 65,000 to 70,000 clones, with about nine tenths observed a single time. The ten largest clones represent 0.25% to 0.3% of the sample. Here is what the overall study found, with its caveats: In the 0.1-3.0 mg/kg groups, partial responders had among the lowest normalized peripheral clonal expansion, particularly in CD8+ T cells. After ivuxolimab, CD8+ T cells had more expanded clones than CD4+ T cells on average. Low levels of normalized T-cell clonal expansion were also seen in some nonresponding patients. Clonal expansion of both CD4+ and CD8+ blood T cells was observed from baseline to week 6 at doses 0.1 to 3.0 mg/kg. Antigen specificity was not determined for the clonally expanded peripheral T cells.

Patients with autoimmune disease history or receiving systemic immunosuppression were excluded from the trial. Peripheral blood for TCR sequencing was collected from all dose cohorts at baseline, on cycle 4 day 1, and on cycle 7 day 1. Samples were obtained from an open-label, multicenter, first-in-human phase I dose-escalation trial of ivuxolimab. Adults with locally advanced or metastatic melanoma, renal cell carcinoma, hepatocellular carcinoma or head and neck squamous cell carcinoma were enrolled in the trial. Before TCR sequencing, CD4+ and CD8+ T cells were separately sorted from peripheral blood. Reading the germline V gene gives CDR1 KGHSH and CDR2 LQKENI. The CDR3, cysteine through phenylalanine, is 15 amino acids long. Just CDR3 DNA is preserved here, 45 bases in frame from base 1. V is cut by 2 bases and J by 2 bases, and the space between the germline ends is 12 bases.

The sequencing used CD4+ or CD8+ T cells sorted from blood, collected in a trial of the OX40 agonist ivuxolimab. The receptor was isolated from an adult with an advanced solid tumor such as melanoma, head and neck, liver or kidney cancer. Recombination connected TRBV18 to TRBJ1-1; 5 matching bases give a weak D call of TRBD1. The CDR3 has the sequence CASSPLAGGNTEAFF. The DNA sequence reads TGTGCCAGCTCACCATTGGCGGGGGGAAACACTGAAGCTTTCTTT.